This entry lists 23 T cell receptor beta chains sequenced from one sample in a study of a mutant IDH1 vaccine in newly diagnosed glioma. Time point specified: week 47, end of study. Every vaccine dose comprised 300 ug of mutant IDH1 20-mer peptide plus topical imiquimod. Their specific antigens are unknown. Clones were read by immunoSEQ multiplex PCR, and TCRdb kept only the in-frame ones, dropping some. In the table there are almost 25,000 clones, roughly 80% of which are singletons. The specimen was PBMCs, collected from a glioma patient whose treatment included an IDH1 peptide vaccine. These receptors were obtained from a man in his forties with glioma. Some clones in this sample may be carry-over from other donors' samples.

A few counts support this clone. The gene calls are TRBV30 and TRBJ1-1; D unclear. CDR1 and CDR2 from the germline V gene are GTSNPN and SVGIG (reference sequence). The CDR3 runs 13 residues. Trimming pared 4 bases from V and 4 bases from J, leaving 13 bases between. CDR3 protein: CAWMGRGSTEAFF. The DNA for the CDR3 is TGTGCCTGGATGGGCCGAGGATCCACTGAAGCTTTCTTT.

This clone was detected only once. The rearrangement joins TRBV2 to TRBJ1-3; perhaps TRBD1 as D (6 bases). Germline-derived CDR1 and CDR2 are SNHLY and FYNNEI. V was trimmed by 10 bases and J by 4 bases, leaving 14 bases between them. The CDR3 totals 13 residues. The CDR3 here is CATMGALGNTIYF. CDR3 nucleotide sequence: TGTGCCACCATGGGGGCACTCGGAAACACCATATATTTT.

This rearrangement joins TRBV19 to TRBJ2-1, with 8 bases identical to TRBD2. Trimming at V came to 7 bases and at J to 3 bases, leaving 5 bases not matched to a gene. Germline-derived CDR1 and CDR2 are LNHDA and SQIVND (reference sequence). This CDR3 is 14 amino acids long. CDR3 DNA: TGTGCCAGTATCGCCGGGACTAGCTACAATGAGCAGTTCTTC. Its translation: CASIAGTSYNEQFF.

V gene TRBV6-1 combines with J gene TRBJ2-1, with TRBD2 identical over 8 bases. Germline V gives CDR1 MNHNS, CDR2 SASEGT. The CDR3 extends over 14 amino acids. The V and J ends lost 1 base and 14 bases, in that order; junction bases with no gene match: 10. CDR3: CASSEDPRGRREFF. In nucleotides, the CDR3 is TGTGCCAGCAGTGAAGACCCCCGCGGGAGGAGGGAGTTCTTC.

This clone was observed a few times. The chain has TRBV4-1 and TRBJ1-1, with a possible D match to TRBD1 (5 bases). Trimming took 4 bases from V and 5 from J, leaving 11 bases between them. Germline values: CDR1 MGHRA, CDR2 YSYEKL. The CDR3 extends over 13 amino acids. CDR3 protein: CASSPRVVTEAFF. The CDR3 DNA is TGCGCCAGCAGCCCCAGGGTAGTGACTGAAGCTTTCTTT.

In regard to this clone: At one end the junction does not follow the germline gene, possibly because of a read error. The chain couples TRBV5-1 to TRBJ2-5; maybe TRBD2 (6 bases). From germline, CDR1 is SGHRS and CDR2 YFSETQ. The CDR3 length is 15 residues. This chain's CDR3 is CASSPGPGGKESQYF. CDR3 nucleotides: TGCGCCAGCAGCCCCGGACCCGGCGGGAAAGAGAGCCAGTACTTC.

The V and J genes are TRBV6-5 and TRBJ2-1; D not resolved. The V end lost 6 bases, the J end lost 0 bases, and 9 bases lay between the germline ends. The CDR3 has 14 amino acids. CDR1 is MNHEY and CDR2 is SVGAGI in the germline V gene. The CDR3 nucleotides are TGTGCCAGCAGCCGCCCAAGCTCCTACAATGAGCAGTTCTTC. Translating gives CASSRPSSYNEQFF.

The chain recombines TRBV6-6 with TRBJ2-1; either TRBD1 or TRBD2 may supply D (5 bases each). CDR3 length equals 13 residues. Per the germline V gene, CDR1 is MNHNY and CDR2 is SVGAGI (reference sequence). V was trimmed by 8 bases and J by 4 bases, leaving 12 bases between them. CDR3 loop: CASGTRGYNEQFF. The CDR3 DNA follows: TGTGCCAGCGGGACCCGAGGGTACAATGAGCAGTTCTTC.

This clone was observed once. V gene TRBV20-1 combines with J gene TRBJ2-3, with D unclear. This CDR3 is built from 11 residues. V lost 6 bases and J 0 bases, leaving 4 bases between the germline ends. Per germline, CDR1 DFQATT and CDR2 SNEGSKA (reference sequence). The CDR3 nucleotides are TGCAGTGCCTGGAGCACAGATACGCAGTATTTT. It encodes CSAWSTDTQYF.

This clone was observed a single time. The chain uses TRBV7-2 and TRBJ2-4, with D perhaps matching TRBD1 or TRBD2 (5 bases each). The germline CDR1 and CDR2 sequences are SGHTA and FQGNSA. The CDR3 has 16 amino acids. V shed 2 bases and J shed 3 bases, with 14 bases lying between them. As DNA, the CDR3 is TGTGCCAGCAGCTTAAATGGGGGTGCGGTCAAAAACATTCAGTACTTC. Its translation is CASSLNGGAVKNIQYF.

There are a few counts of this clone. The CDR3 DNA reads TGCGCCAGCAGCCAAGATACAGCGAAAGAGACCCAGTACTTC. Protein sequence: CASSQDTAKETQYF. The chain employs TRBV4-3 and TRBJ2-5; D is unclear. V was shortened by 0 bases and J by 3 bases, with 8 bases between the two germline ends. There are 14 residues in the CDR3. Germline V gene data show CDR1 as LGHNA and CDR2 as YSLEER.

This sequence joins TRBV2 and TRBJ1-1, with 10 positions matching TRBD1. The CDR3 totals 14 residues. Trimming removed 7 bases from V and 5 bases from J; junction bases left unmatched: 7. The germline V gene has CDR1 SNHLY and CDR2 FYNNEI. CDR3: CASISDRGGTEAFF. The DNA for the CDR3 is TGTGCCAGCATTTCGGACAGGGGGGGAACTGAAGCTTTCTTT.

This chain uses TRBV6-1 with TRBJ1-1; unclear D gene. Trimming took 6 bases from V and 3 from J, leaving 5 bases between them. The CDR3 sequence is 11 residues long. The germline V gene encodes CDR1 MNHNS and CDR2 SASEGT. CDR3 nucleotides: TGTGCCAGCAGGGAGTACACTGAAGCTTTCTTT. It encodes CASREYTEAFF.

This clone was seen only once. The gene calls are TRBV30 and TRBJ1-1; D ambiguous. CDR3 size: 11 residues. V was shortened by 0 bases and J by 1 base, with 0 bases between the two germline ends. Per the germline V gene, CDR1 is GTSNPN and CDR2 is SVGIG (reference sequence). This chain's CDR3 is CAWSVNTEAFF. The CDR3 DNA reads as TGTGCCTGGAGTGTGAACACTGAAGCTTTCTTT.

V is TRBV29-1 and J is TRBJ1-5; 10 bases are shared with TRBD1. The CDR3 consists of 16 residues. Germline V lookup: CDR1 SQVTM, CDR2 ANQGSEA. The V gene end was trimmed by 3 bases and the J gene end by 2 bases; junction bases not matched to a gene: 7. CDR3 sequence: CSVDLDRGPGNQPQHF. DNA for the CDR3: TGCAGCGTTGACCTTGACAGGGGGCCAGGCAATCAGCCCCAGCATTTT.

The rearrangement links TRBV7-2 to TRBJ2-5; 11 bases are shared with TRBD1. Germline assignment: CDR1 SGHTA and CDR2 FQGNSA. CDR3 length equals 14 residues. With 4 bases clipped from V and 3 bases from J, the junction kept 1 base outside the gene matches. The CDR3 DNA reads TGTGCCAGCAGCTCGGGACAGGGGGAAGAGACCCAGTACTTC. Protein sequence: CASSSGQGEETQYF.

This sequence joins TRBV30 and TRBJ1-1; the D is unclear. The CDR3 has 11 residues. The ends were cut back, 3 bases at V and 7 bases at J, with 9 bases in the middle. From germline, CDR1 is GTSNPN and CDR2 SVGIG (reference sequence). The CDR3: CAWRAAVEAFF. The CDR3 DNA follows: TGTGCCTGGAGAGCGGCGGTTGAAGCTTTCTTT.

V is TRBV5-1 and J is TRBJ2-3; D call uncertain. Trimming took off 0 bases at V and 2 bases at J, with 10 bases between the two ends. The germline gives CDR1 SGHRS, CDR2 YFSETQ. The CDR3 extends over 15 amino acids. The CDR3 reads CASSLGVRYTDTQYF. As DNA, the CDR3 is TGCGCCAGCAGCTTGGGGGTCAGGTACACAGATACGCAGTATTTT. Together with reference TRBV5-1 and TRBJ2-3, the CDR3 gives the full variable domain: KAGVTQTPRYLIKTRGQQVTLSCSPISGHRSVSWYQQTPGQGLQFLFEYFSETQRNKGNFPGRFSGRQFSNSRSEMNVSTLELGDSALYLCASSLGVRYTDTQYFGPGTRLTVL.

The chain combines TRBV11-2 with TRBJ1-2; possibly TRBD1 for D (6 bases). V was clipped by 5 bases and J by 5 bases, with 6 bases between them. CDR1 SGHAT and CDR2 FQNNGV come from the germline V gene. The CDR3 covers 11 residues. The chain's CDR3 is CASSRGYGYTF. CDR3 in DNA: TGTGCCAGCAGCAGGGGGTATGGCTACACCTTC.

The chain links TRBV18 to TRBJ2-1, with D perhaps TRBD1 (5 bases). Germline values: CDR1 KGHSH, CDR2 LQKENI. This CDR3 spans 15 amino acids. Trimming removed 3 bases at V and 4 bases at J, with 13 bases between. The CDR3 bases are TGTGCCAGCTCACCCCAGGGTTCCCCGTACAATGAGCAGTTCTTC. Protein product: CASSPQGSPYNEQFF. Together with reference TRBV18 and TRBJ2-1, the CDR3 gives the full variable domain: NAGVMQNPRHLVRRRGQEARLRCSPMKGHSHVYWYRQLPEEGLKFMVYLQKENIIDESGMPKERFSAEFPKEGPSILRIQQVVRGDSAAYFCASSPQGSPYNEQFFGPGTRLTVL.

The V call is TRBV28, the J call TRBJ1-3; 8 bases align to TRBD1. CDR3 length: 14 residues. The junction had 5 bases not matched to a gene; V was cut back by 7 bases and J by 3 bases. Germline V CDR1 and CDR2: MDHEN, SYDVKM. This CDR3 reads CASTLGQVGNTIYF. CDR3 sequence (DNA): TGTGCCAGCACCTTGGGACAGGTTGGAAACACCATATATTTT.

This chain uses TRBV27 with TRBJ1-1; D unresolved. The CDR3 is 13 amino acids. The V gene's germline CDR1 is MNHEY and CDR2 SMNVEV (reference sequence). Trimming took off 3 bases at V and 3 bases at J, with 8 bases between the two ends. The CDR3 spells CASSFLGYTEAFF. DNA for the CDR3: TGTGCCAGCAGTTTCCTTGGGTACACTGAAGCTTTCTTT.

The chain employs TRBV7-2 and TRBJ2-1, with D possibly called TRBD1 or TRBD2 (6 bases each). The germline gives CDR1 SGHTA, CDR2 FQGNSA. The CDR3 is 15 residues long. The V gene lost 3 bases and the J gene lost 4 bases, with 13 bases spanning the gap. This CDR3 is CASSLAGQVYNEQFF. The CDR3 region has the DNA TGTGCCAGCAGCTTGGCGGGACAAGTTTACAATGAGCAGTTCTTC.